Presented here are 7 T cell receptor beta chains from one specimen sequenced in a study of blood T cell repertoires in COVID-19. Sequenced by immunoSEQ multiplex PCR; TCRdb stores in-frame clones only, minus some. The repertoire consists of 62,000 or so clones, with roughly 85% occurring once and the leading ten covering 4.5% to 6%. The source material was peripheral blood. These receptors all come from a human donor in a cohort sampled during active COVID-19.

A note on this clone: Other nucleotide sequences in the sample specify the same CDR3. The chain couples TRBV5-1 to TRBJ2-7, with TRBD1 matching over 10 bases. The V gene end was trimmed by 4 bases and the J gene end by 3 bases; junction bases not matched to a gene: 4. This CDR3 is 14 amino acids long. Germline CDR1 reads SGHRS; CDR2 reads YFSETQ. Here the CDR3 DNA reads TGCGCCAGCAGCACTTGGACAGGGGGCTACGAGCAGTACTTC. Its translation is CASSTWTGGYEQYF.

The J gene is TRBJ1-1, the V gene TRBV11-2; TRBD1 might be the D (5 bases). The CDR3 is 13 residues long. CDR1 is SGHAT, CDR2 FQNNGV, per germline. V was shortened by 1 base and J by 5 bases, with 8 bases between the two germline ends. CDR3 sequence: CASSLVRGTEAFF. The CDR3 DNA is TGTGCCAGCAGCTTAGTTCGGGGGACTGAAGCTTTCTTT. The variable domain in full, completed from reference TRBV11-2 and TRBJ1-1, reads EAGVAQSPRYKIIEKRQSVAFWCNPISGHATLYWYQQILGQGPKLLIQFQNNGVVDDSQLPKDRFSAERLKGVDSTLKIQPAKLEDSAVYLCASSLVRGTEAFFGQGTRLTVV.

The chain carries TRBV7-9 and TRBJ2-1, with 8 bases that match TRBD1. The CDR3 length is 17 residues. Per the germline V gene, CDR1 is SEHNR and CDR2 is FQNEAQ (reference sequence). With V trimmed by 5 bases and J by 7 bases, 16 bases remained unmatched. This chain's CDR3 is CASSPKLDRAQTNEQFF. Written as DNA, the CDR3 is TGTGCCAGCAGCCCGAAGTTGGACAGGGCCCAAACTAATGAGCAGTTCTTC.

The chain is built from TRBV15 and TRBJ2-7; the match to TRBD1 covers 7 bases. This CDR3 comprises 15 residues. The junction had 4 bases not matched to a gene; V was cut back by 0 bases and J by 2 bases. In germline, CDR1 is LNHNV, CDR2 YYDKDF (reference sequence). Here the CDR3 DNA reads TGTGCCACCAGCAGAGAAAAACAGGGGACCTACGAGCAGTACTTC. Protein sequence: CATSREKQGTYEQYF. The variable domain in full, completed from reference TRBV15 and TRBJ2-7, reads DAMVIQNPRYQVTQFGKPVTLSCSQTLNHNVMYWYQQKSSQAPKLLFHYYDKDFNNEADTPDNFQSRRPNTSFCFLDIRSPGLGDTAMYLCATSREKQGTYEQYFGPGTRLTVT.

The gene calls are TRBV7-6 and TRBJ2-3; 7 bases fit TRBD1. Germline CDR1 SGHVS, CDR2 FNYEAQ. J gave up 3 bases and V 5 bases, and 8 bases lay outside the gene matches. The CDR3 has 15 amino acids. The CDR3 nucleotides are TGTGCCAGCAGCGACACGGGACAGAGTACAGATACGCAGTATTTT. Encoded protein: CASSDTGQSTDTQYF.

The chain recombines TRBV27 with TRBJ2-1; tentatively, D is TRBD2 (5 bases). Germline V gene lookup returns CDR1 MNHEY and CDR2 SMNVEV (reference sequence). Trimming shortened V by 1 base and J by 0 bases, and 13 bases separated the two germline ends. The CDR3 sequence is 17 residues long. CDR3 nucleotides: TGTGCCAGCAGTTTATTGTCTAGCCCGAGCTCCTACAATGAGCAGTTCTTC. This encodes CASSLLSSPSSYNEQFF.

The rearrangement joins TRBV6-2 or TRBV6-3 to TRBJ2-1; D may be TRBD1 (6 bases). The V and J ends lost 2 bases and 10 bases respectively, with 12 bases between them. This CDR3 contains 13 residues. Germline V lookup: CDR1 MNHEY, CDR2 SVGEGT. CDR3 in amino acids: CASSYPKDREQFF. Here the CDR3 DNA reads TGTGCCAGCAGTTACCCGAAAGACAGGGAGCAGTTCTTC.